The 16 T cell receptor beta chains presented below share a single source sample, sequenced in a study of beta chain features in type 1 diabetes (dated by TCRdb to 2016 to 2018). Library generation was performed with the immunoSEQ multiplex PCR assay. The High Capacity cDNA Reverse Transcription Kit was used to reverse transcribe all of the isolated RNA, meaning that expressed TCRB transcripts were what got sequenced. TCRdb took over this immuneACCESS table, retaining in-frame rearrangements with V and J assigned. Such tables are incomplete; in checked studies, under half of the missing clones stem from an unresolved V gene, and the remainder is unexplained. The sample contains roughly 170,000 clones, about 13% of them found a single time. The ten largest clones take up roughly 0.56% of the sample. The sequenced sample consisted of central memory CD4+ T cells from blood. These receptors were taken from a woman aged 18 to 35 in good health.

This clone was seen a few times. The chain employs TRBV5-6 and TRBJ1-1; D is possibly TRBD1 (5 bases). The length of the CDR3 is 12 residues. Per germline, CDR1 SGHDT and CDR2 YYEEEE. Between the trimmed V and J ends, which lost 1 base and 6 bases, there was a span of 7 bases. The CDR3 sequence is CASSLFRAEAFF. The CDR3 nucleotides are TGTGCCAGCAGCTTGTTCAGGGCTGAAGCTTTCTTT.

The V and J genes are TRBV5-1 and TRBJ2-7, with a weak D call TRBD1 (5 bases). Deletions cut 4 bases from V and 2 bases from J, with 10 bases between. Germline V gives CDR1 SGHRS, CDR2 YFSETQ. This CDR3 has 13 amino acids. The DNA for the CDR3 is TGCGCCAGCAGCCAAGACAGCACCTACGAGCAGTACTTC. It is translated as CASSQDSTYEQYF. Full variable domain (missing parts from reference TRBV5-1 and TRBJ2-7): KAGVTQTPRYLIKTRGQQVTLSCSPISGHRSVSWYQQTPGQGLQFLFEYFSETQRNKGNFPGRFSGRQFSNSRSEMNVSTLELGDSALYLCASSQDSTYEQYFGPGTRLTVT.

This chain uses TRBV23-1 with TRBJ2-2, with 7 bases matching TRBD2. TRBV23-1 is reported as an ORF; its role is uncertain. With V trimmed by 0 bases and J by 1 base, 5 bases remained unmatched. The CDR3 sequence is 17 residues long. The CDR3 reads CASSQSVRGVNTGELFF. The CDR3 coding sequence is TGCGCCAGCAGTCAATCAGTCCGGGGGGTGAACACCGGGGAGCTGTTTTTT.

This clone showed up just a few times. This chain links TRBV7-2 with TRBJ2-1; 9 positions match TRBD1. The germline gives CDR1 SGHTA, CDR2 FQGNSA. Trimming removed 5 bases from V and 8 bases from J; junction bases left unmatched: 10. This CDR3 comprises 15 residues. CDR3 protein: CASSLQGATEYEQFF. The CDR3 nucleotides read TGTGCCAGCAGCCTACAGGGGGCAACGGAGTATGAGCAGTTCTTC. The full variable domain, with the rest looked up from reference TRBV7-2 and TRBJ2-1, is GAGVSQSPSNKVTEKGKDVELRCDPISGHTALYWYRQSLGQGLEFLIYFQGNSAPDKSGLPSDRFSAERTGGSVSTLTIQRTQQEDSAVYLCASSLQGATEYEQFFGPGTRLTVL.

The chain uses TRBV4-2 and TRBJ2-1, with 10 nucleotides matching TRBD1. The germline CDR1 and CDR2 sequences are LGHNA and YNFKEQ. Losses at the gene ends were 3 bases for V and 7 bases for J; bases not matched to a gene: 9. CDR3 size: 16 residues. The CDR3 DNA reads as TGTGCCAGCAGCCATGTCGGACAGGGGGTGTTTAATGAGCAGTTCTTC. This codes for CASSHVGQGVFNEQFF.

J is TRBJ1-2 and V is TRBV7-9; TRBD1 matches at 8 bases. CDR1 SEHNR and CDR2 FQNEAQ come from the germline V gene (reference sequence). There are 13 residues in the CDR3. Trimming removed 5 bases from V and 8 bases from J; junction bases left unmatched: 7. CDR3 loop: CASSHGQGRGYTF. The DNA for the CDR3 is TGTGCCAGCAGCCATGGACAGGGTCGGGGCTACACCTTC.

This clone was seen only a few times. CDR3 sequence (DNA): TGCGCCAGCAGCCAAGTCGGCACAGATACGCAGTATTTT. Translating it yields CASSQVGTDTQYF. The rearrangement joins TRBV4-1 to TRBJ2-3; no reliable D call. V lost 1 base and J lost 1, with 3 bases in between. Germline V lookup: CDR1 MGHRA, CDR2 YSYEKL. The CDR3 has 13 residues.

This clone was detected only a few times. The rearrangement joins TRBV5-4 to TRBJ2-3, with 12 bases that match TRBD2. The CDR3 consists of 16 residues. Germline V gene lookup returns CDR1 SGHNT and CDR2 YYREEE (reference sequence). The trim removed 5 bases at V and 3 bases at J, leaving 7 bases unmatched. The chain's CDR3 is CASRPGGTSGTDTQYF. The DNA for the CDR3 is TGTGCCAGCAGGCCGGGGGGGACTAGCGGGACAGATACGCAGTATTTT.

This clone has a handful of counts. V usage is TRBV15 and J usage is TRBJ1-4; 7 positions agree with TRBD1. The CDR3 consists of 13 residues. Trimming cost V 2 bases and J 10 bases; bases outside gene matches: 4. CDR1 is LNHNV and CDR2 is YYDKDF in the germline V gene (reference sequence). DNA for the CDR3: TGTGCCACCAGCAGACAGGGGGAAGGAAAACTGTTTTTT. Translating it yields CATSRQGEGKLFF.

V is TRBV11-2 and J is TRBJ2-3; D not certain. Looked up from germline, CDR1 is SGHAT and CDR2 is FQNNGV. This CDR3 has 13 amino acids. V was clipped by 2 bases and J by 6 bases, with 9 bases between them. CDR3 coding DNA: TGTGCCAGCAGCTTAAGCCCGCTGGATACGCAGTATTTT. Encoded protein: CASSLSPLDTQYF.

The chain uses TRBV19 and TRBJ1-4; possible D gene TRBD1, 5 bases. The germline V gene encodes CDR1 LNHDA and CDR2 SQIVND (reference sequence). V was pared by 5 bases and J by 10 bases, with 11 bases between. This CDR3 has 12 residues. CDR3 in DNA: TGTGCCAGTAGTTCTGGGGCCGGAAAACTGTTTTTT. It is translated as CASSSGAGKLFF.

This chain joins TRBV30 and TRBJ2-1; TRBD2 agrees at 11 bases. The germline V gene encodes CDR1 GTSNPN and CDR2 SVGIG (reference sequence). J gave up 10 bases and V 3 bases, and 14 bases lay outside the gene matches. The CDR3 is 16 residues long. CDR3 residues: CAWSASRTSGLIEQFF. CDR3 DNA sequence: TGTGCCTGGAGCGCCTCAAGGACTAGCGGGCTAATCGAGCAGTTCTTC.

The chain is built from TRBV11-1 and TRBJ2-1, with D uncertain. The CDR3 is made up of 12 amino acids. V lost 0 bases, J lost 10 bases, and 7 bases lay in between. Per the germline V gene, CDR1 is SGHAT and CDR2 is FQDESV (reference sequence). The CDR3 region is CASSLATGEQFF. DNA of the CDR3: TGTGCCAGCAGCTTAGCAACCGGGGAGCAGTTCTTC.

The V and J genes are TRBV6-5 and TRBJ2-2; 10 bases are a match to TRBD1. This CDR3 has 15 amino acids. CDR1 MNHEY and CDR2 SVGAGI come from the germline V gene. The V segment lost 7 bases and the J segment 6 bases; nucleotides outside the gene matches: 8. CDR3 in DNA: TGTGCCAGCAAAACTAGACAGGGGGCGGCCGGGGAGCTGTTTTTT. This translates into CASKTRQGAAGELFF.

The chain combines TRBV6-1 with TRBJ1-2; no reliable D call. CDR3 length equals 13 residues. V was cut by 5 bases and J by 2 bases, with 9 bases left in between. CDR1 is MNHNS, CDR2 SASEGT, per germline. CDR3 protein: CASSLRGNYGYTF. CDR3 in DNA: TGTGCCAGCAGTTTACGGGGAAACTATGGCTACACCTTC.

The chain couples TRBV25-1 to TRBJ2-7; a weak D match, TRBD1 (5 bases). Germline V gene lookup returns CDR1 MGHDK and CDR2 SYGVNS. V was clipped by 6 bases and J by 2 bases, with 14 bases between them. CDR3 length: 14 amino acids. The CDR3 is CASSSRVVPYEQYF. CDR3 DNA sequence: TGTGCCAGCAGCTCCAGGGTGGTCCCCTACGAGCAGTACTTC.